This T cell receptor (beta chain) stems from a study of T cells in Graves' hyperthyroidism and ophthalmopathy. The CDR3 regions of TCR beta were amplified from RNA transcripts. In the first-round RT-PCR of the TCR CDR3, the HTBI primer set was used. TCRdb processed the multiplex PCR reads anew with MiXCR; each CDR3 protein has one entry. This sample has about 400,000 distinct CDR3 sequences, with 13% to 15% found just once. Of note for this clonotype: Its antigen is not identified.

General study results and limits: Blood held most thyroid clonotypes expanded above 0.001 frequency.

The CDR3 spans 15 residues. Germline CDR1 is WSHSY and CDR2 is SAAADI. The V gene lost 0 bases and the J gene lost 3 bases, with 9 bases spanning the gap. The sequenced sample consisted of blood. This clonotype originated in a woman in her sixties with Graves' ophthalmopathy. V and J are TRBV10-2 and TRBJ1-5; D remains ambiguous. CDR3 residues: CASSESGANNQPQHF. The CDR3 DNA sequence: TGCGCCAGCAGTGAGTCAGGAGCAAACAATCAGCCCCAGCATTTT.